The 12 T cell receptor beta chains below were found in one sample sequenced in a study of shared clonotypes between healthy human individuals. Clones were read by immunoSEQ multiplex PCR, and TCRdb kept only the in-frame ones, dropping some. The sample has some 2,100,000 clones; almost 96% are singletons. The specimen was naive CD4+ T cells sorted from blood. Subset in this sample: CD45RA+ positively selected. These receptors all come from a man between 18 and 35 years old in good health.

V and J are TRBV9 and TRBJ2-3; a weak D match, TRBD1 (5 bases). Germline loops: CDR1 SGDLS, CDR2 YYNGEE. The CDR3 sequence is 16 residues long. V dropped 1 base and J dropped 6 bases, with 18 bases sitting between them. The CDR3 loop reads CASSVLPGHSKDTQYF. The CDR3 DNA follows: TGTGCCAGCAGCGTACTCCCTGGACATAGTAAGGATACGCAGTATTTT.

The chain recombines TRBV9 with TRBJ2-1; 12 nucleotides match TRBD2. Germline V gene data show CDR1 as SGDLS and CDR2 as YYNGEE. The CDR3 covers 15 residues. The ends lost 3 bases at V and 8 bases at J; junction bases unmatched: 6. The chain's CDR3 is CASSASSGRVDEQFF. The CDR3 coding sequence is TGTGCCAGCAGCGCATCTAGCGGGAGGGTCGATGAGCAGTTCTTC.

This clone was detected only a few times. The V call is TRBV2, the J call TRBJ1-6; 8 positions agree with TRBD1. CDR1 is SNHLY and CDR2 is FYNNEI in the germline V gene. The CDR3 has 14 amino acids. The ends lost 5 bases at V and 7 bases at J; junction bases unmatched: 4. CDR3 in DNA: TGTGCCAGCAGTTTGACAGGGGAAAATTCACCCCTCCACTTT. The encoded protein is CASSLTGENSPLHF.

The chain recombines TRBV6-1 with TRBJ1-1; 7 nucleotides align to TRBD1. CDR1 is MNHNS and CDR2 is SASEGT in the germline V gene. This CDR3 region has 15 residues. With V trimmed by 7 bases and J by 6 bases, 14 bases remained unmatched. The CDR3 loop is CASNPTLTGASEAFF. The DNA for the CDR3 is TGTGCCAGCAACCCAACCCTAACAGGGGCCTCTGAAGCTTTCTTT.

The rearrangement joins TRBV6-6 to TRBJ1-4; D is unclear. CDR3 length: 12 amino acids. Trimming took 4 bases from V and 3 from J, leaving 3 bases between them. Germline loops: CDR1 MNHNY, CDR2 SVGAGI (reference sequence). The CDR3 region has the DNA TGTGCCAGCAGTTTGCCTAATGAAAAACTGTTTTTT. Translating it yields CASSLPNEKLFF.

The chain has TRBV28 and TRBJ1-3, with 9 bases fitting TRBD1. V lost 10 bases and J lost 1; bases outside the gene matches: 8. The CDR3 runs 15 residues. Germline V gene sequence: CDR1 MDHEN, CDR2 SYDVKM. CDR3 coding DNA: TGTGCCATCGCTTCGGGGACAGGGTCTGGAAACACCATATATTTT. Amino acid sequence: CAIASGTGSGNTIYF.

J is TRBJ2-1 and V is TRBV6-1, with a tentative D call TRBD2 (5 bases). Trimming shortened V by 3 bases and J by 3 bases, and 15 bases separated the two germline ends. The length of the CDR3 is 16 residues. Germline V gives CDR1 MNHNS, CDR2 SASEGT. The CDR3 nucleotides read TGTGCCAGCAGTGACGTATTAACCCGGGACTACAATGAGCAGTTCTTC. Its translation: CASSDVLTRDYNEQFF.

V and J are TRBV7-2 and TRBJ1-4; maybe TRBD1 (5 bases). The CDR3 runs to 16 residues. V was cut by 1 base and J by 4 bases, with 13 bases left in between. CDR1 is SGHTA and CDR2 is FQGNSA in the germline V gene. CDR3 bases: TGTGCCAGCAGCTTAGAATGGGGCAGAATTAATGAAAAACTGTTTTTT. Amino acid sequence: CASSLEWGRINEKLFF.

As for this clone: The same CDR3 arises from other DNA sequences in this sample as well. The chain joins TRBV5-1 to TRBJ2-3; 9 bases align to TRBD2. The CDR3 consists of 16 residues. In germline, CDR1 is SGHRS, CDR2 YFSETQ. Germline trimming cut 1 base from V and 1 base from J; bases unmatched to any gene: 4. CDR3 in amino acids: CASSLLAGAGTDTQYF. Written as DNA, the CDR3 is TGCGCCAGCAGCTTGTTAGCGGGAGCTGGCACAGATACGCAGTATTTT.

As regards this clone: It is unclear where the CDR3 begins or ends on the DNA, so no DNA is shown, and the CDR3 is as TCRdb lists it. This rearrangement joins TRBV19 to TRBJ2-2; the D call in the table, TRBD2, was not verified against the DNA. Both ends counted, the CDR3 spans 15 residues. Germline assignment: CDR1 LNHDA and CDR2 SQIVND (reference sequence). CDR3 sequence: CASTTGTTVAGSCFF.

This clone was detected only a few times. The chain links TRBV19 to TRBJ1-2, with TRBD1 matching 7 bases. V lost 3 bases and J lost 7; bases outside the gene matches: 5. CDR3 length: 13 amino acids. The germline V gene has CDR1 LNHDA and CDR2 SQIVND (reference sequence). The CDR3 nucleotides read TGTGCCAGTAGTATCGAGACAGGGCTTGGCTACACCTTC. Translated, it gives CASSIETGLGYTF.

This CDR3 reads CASSTDSLQETQYF. In nucleotides, the CDR3 is TGCGCCAGCAGCACGGACAGCTTACAAGAGACCCAGTACTTC. This chain connects TRBV5-1 to TRBJ2-5; weak D call: TRBD1 (6 bases). V lost 4 bases to trimming and J lost 2 bases, with 12 bases between them. Germline V lookup: CDR1 SGHRS, CDR2 YFSETQ. The CDR3 is made up of 14 amino acids.